This entry lists 27 T cell receptor beta chains sequenced from one sample in a study of type 1 regulatory T cells. The antigens of these receptors remain unknown. TCRdb redid the calling of the reads with MiXCR, one entry per CDR3 protein. The repertoire holds some 22,000 distinct CDR3 sequences, 72% seen once, with 14% in the top ten. Sequenced input: cultured T cells, either the whole culture or a sorted T cell fraction (not recorded which). Described subset: Tr1-enriched cell product generated in vitro against host alloantigens. The receptor set was obtained from a human donor in good health.

The chain combines TRBV7-2 with TRBJ1-5, with D uncertain. Trimming left V 6 bases short and J 0 bases short, with 12 bases between. Germline CDR1 and CDR2: SGHTA and FQGNSA. The CDR3 loop spans 15 amino acids. CDR3 protein: CASSRVTDSNQPQHF. The CDR3 coding sequence is TGTGCCAGCAGTCGCGTAACTGATAGCAATCAGCCCCAGCATTTT.

The chain joins TRBV5-1 to TRBJ2-2; D uncertain. Germline lookup yields CDR1 SGHRS and CDR2 YFSETQ. V was pared by 2 bases and J by 1 base, with 6 bases between. The CDR3 extends over 14 amino acids. The CDR3 DNA sequence: TGCGCCAGCAGCTTTTCTGGGAACACCGGGGAGCTGTTTTTT. It codes for CASSFSGNTGELFF.

The chain is built from TRBV5-1 and TRBJ2-2, with D perhaps matching TRBD1 (5 bases). Germline CDR1 SGHRS, CDR2 YFSETQ. With 1 base removed from V and 2 bases from J, the gap between germline ends came to 9 bases. This CDR3 region has 15 residues. CDR3 coding DNA: TGCGCCAGCAGCTTGCCAGGGATTAACACCGGGGAGCTGTTTTTT. This translates into CASSLPGINTGELFF.

This sequence joins TRBV7-9 and TRBJ2-3; D is unclear. CDR1 and CDR2 (germline): SEHNR, FQNEAQ (reference sequence). V lost 5 bases to trimming and J lost 0 bases, with 9 bases between them. The CDR3 has 14 amino acids. CDR3 loop: CASSPDLSTDTQYF. As DNA, the CDR3 is TGTGCCAGCAGCCCGGACCTTAGCACAGATACGCAGTATTTT. Combining the CDR3 with reference TRBV7-9 and TRBJ2-3 gives the whole variable domain DTGVSQNPRHKITKRGQNVTFRCDPISEHNRLYWYRQTLGQGPEFLTYFQNEAQLEKSRLLSDRFSAERPKGSFSTLEIQRTEQGDSAMYLCASSPDLSTDTQYFGPGTRLTVL.

The chain couples TRBV21-1 to TRBJ2-7; the tabulated D call, TRBD1, remains unverified against the DNA. TRBV21-1 is recorded as a pseudogene. The CDR3 is 17 amino acids. The CDR3 region is CASSTPGRYLRGYEQYF. For the CDR3, the DNA is TGTGCCAGCAGCACTCCGGGTCGGTATCTGCGCGGCTACGAGCAGTACTTC.

This chain uses TRBV20-1 with TRBJ2-7; no reliable D call. Per the germline V gene, CDR1 is DFQATT and CDR2 is SNEGSKA (reference sequence). This CDR3 is 14 amino acids long. Trimming removed 6 bases from V and 0 bases from J, with 15 bases in between. The CDR3 loop reads CSAPHLGTSYEQYF. The CDR3 DNA is TGCAGTGCCCCCCATCTGGGAACCTCCTACGAGCAGTACTTC.

The chain combines TRBV7-2 with TRBJ2-5, with unresolved D. The CDR3 totals 15 residues. Trimming left V 0 bases short and J 2 bases short, with 10 bases between. Germline values: CDR1 SGHTA, CDR2 FQGNSA. CDR3 in amino acids: CASSLASVPQETQYF. The CDR3, as DNA: TGTGCCAGCAGCTTAGCGTCCGTGCCACAAGAGACCCAGTACTTC.

This sequence joins TRBV12-3 or TRBV12-4 and TRBJ1-2, with 7 positions matching TRBD1. Losses at the gene ends were 6 bases for V and 4 bases for J; bases not matched to a gene: 5. The CDR3 has 13 residues. CDR3 amino acids: CASRPGTAYGYTF. CDR3 in DNA: TGTGCCAGCAGACCCGGGACAGCCTATGGCTACACCTTC.

The V call is TRBV5-4, the J call TRBJ2-1; the match to TRBD1 covers 8 bases. CDR1 is SGHNT, CDR2 YYREEE, per germline (reference sequence). J was trimmed by 6 bases and V by 2 bases; bases with no gene match: 1. CDR3 size: 13 residues. The CDR3 protein is CASSFGTGNEQFF. Written as DNA, the CDR3 is TGTGCCAGCAGCTTCGGGACAGGCAATGAGCAGTTCTTC.

This clonotype has a handful of counts. The chain joins TRBV4-2 to TRBJ2-2; 7 bases agree with TRBD2. In germline, CDR1 is LGHNA, CDR2 YNFKEQ. Trimming took 1 base from V and 2 from J; bases not matched to a gene: 1. The CDR3 is made up of 15 amino acids. The CDR3 here is CASSQAGGNTGELFF. The CDR3 nucleotides read TGTGCCAGCAGCCAAGCGGGGGGTAACACCGGGGAGCTGTTTTTT.

The gene calls are TRBV20-1 and TRBJ2-1, with D perhaps TRBD1 (6 bases). This CDR3 spans 14 amino acids. Germline V lookup: CDR1 DFQATT, CDR2 SNEGSKA (reference sequence). V lost 5 bases and J 6 bases, leaving 17 bases between the germline ends. This CDR3 reads CSAGNRVGLNEQFF. In DNA form, the CDR3 reads TGCAGTGCTGGAAACAGGGTTGGTCTCAATGAGCAGTTCTTC.

This chain joins TRBV11-3 and TRBJ1-1, with D tentatively TRBD1 (6 bases). CDR3 length: 14 amino acids. Germline V gene data show CDR1 as SGHNT and CDR2 as YENEEA. With 4 bases removed from V and 2 bases from J, the gap between germline ends came to 11 bases. The CDR3 loop reads CASSSTGVNTEAFF. In DNA, the CDR3 is TGTGCCAGCAGCTCGACAGGAGTCAACACTGAAGCTTTCTTT.

The chain is built from TRBV27 and TRBJ1-5; D is perhaps TRBD1 (6 bases). Trimming shortened V by 5 bases and J by 0 bases, and 26 bases separated the two germline ends. The CDR3 contains 20 residues. Germline CDR1 MNHEY, CDR2 SMNVEV (reference sequence). CDR3 DNA sequence: TGTGCCAGCAGTACCTTGCGGCAGGGGAAGCACTTAAATAGCAATCAGCCCCAGCATTTT. As protein: CASSTLRQGKHLNSNQPQHF.

This clonotype was found once. This chain joins TRBV29-1 and TRBJ1-2, with D possibly TRBD1 on 6 matching bases. This CDR3 region has 15 residues. V shed 6 bases and J shed 0 bases, with 17 bases lying between them. The germline V gene encodes CDR1 SQVTM and CDR2 ANQGSEA. DNA of the CDR3: TGCAGCGTCCTACAGGGACTCGGAGCTAACTATGGCTACACCTTC. Protein product: CSVLQGLGANYGYTF.

This clonotype was seen a single time. The chain recombines TRBV5-1 with TRBJ1-2; no reliable D call. Germline V gene data show CDR1 as SGHRS and CDR2 as YFSETQ. CDR3 size: 13 residues. V was pared by 5 bases and J by 2 bases, with 10 bases between. The DNA of the CDR3 is TGCGCCAGCAGTGTGAAGAAAAACTATGGCTACACCTTC. Its protein product is CASSVKKNYGYTF. The whole variable domain, filled in from reference TRBV5-1 and TRBJ1-2, reads KAGVTQTPRYLIKTRGQQVTLSCSPISGHRSVSWYQQTPGQGLQFLFEYFSETQRNKGNFPGRFSGRQFSNSRSEMNVSTLELGDSALYLCASSVKKNYGYTFGSGTRLTVV.

The chain carries TRBV5-1 and TRBJ1-4; 7 bases fit TRBD1. The CDR3 contains 15 residues. The germline V gene encodes CDR1 SGHRS and CDR2 YFSETQ. J lost 5 bases, V lost 2 bases, and 6 bases had no gene match. CDR3 sequence (DNA): TGCGCCAGCAGCTTTCGGACAGGTGGAAATGAAAAACTGTTTTTT. Protein product: CASSFRTGGNEKLFF.

The V call is TRBV20-1, the J call TRBJ1-1, with D uncertain. The CDR3 has 15 residues. Germline V gene sequence: CDR1 DFQATT, CDR2 SNEGSKA (reference sequence). The V end lost 4 bases, the J end lost 4 bases, and 19 bases lay between the germline ends. DNA for the CDR3: TGCAGTGCTACCGCCCGGGGAGTTTTAGGCACTGAAGCTTTCTTT. As protein: CSATARGVLGTEAFF.

The chain employs TRBV18 and TRBJ1-4; no clear D gene. The CDR3 consists of 13 residues. V lost 10 bases, J lost 0 bases, and 9 bases lay in between. Looked up from germline, CDR1 is KGHSH and CDR2 is LQKENI. In DNA form, the CDR3 reads TGTGCCATGGCCAAAGCAACTAATGAAAAACTGTTTTTT. Its protein product is CAMAKATNEKLFF.

The V call is TRBV10-3, the J call TRBJ2-1, with 8 bases matching TRBD2. The CDR3 totals 15 residues. Per the germline V gene, CDR1 is ENHRY and CDR2 is SYGVKD. V was pared by 6 bases and J by 4 bases, with 8 bases of the junction left unmatched. In nucleotides, the CDR3 is TGTGCCATCAGGCCGCGGGGGGCACTTTACAATGAGCAGTTCTTC. This encodes CAIRPRGALYNEQFF.

This clonotype showed up just once. The chain joins TRBV20-1 to TRBJ2-5; 10 bases are shared with TRBD1. Unmatched junction bases numbered 11, after V lost 6 bases and J lost 7 bases. Germline CDR1 is DFQATT and CDR2 is SNEGSKA (reference sequence). CDR3 size: 14 residues. In DNA form, the CDR3 reads TGCAGTGCAGAGAACAGGGACAGGGGCTCGACCCAGTACTTC. It yields the protein CSAENRDRGSTQYF.

The genes are TRBV11-2 and TRBJ2-7; 7 nucleotides match TRBD2. Germline CDR1 reads SGHAT; CDR2 reads FQNNGV. V lost 3 bases, J lost 0 bases, and 2 bases stayed unmatched. This CDR3 spans 14 amino acids. CDR3 sequence reads: CASSFTGGSYEQYF. For the CDR3, the DNA is TGTGCCAGCAGCTTTACGGGGGGCTCCTACGAGCAGTACTTC.

The rearrangement uses TRBV5-1 and TRBJ1-4; D is possibly TRBD1 (6 bases). V lost 4 bases and J lost 2, with 12 bases in between. CDR1 SGHRS and CDR2 YFSETQ come from the germline V gene. This CDR3 has 15 amino acids. In DNA form, the CDR3 reads TGCGCCAGCAGCCCCGAGGACAGCACTAATGAAAAACTGTTTTTT. The encoded protein is CASSPEDSTNEKLFF.

V usage is TRBV11-3 and J usage is TRBJ2-7, with a possible D match to TRBD2 (5 bases). Per germline, CDR1 SGHNT and CDR2 YENEEA. The V gene lost 5 bases and the J gene lost 0 bases, with 11 bases spanning the gap. This CDR3 contains 14 residues. CDR3 nucleotides: TGTGCCAGCAGCCCATCGCGGGCCTCCTACGAGCAGTACTTC. As protein: CASSPSRASYEQYF.

This sequence joins TRBV29-1 and TRBJ2-5; 8 bases are shared with TRBD1. V shed 6 bases and J 7 bases; nucleotides not matched to a gene: 16. CDR3 length: 15 residues. Per germline, CDR1 SQVTM and CDR2 ANQGSEA. CDR3 nucleotides: TGCAGCGTCGCCACGACCGAGACAGGGGTAGGGACCCAGTACTTC. Protein: CSVATTETGVGTQYF.

The V and J genes are TRBV28 and TRBJ1-1; D is undetermined. This CDR3 spans 15 amino acids. V shed 8 bases and J shed 1 base, with 17 bases lying between them. Looked up from germline, CDR1 is MDHEN and CDR2 is SYDVKM. DNA of the CDR3: TGTGCCAGCCGTCCTTCGAGACTCCCGAACACTGAAGCTTTCTTT. This sequence encodes CASRPSRLPNTEAFF.

This clonotype was picked up one time. This sequence joins TRBV24-1 and TRBJ2-2; no clear D. The CDR3 consists of 15 residues. CDR1 KGHDR and CDR2 SFDVKD come from the germline V gene. V was pared by 0 bases and J by 2 bases, with 6 bases between. CDR3 sequence (DNA): TGTGCCACCAGTGATTTGGGGATCAACACCGGGGAGCTGTTTTTT. It translates to CATSDLGINTGELFF.

The chain is built from TRBV7-9 and TRBJ2-1, with D perhaps matching TRBD2 (5 bases). This CDR3 spans 17 amino acids. Germline CDR1 reads SEHNR; CDR2 reads FQNEAQ (reference sequence). The V end was cut by 3 bases, the J end by 3 bases, with 18 bases between. The CDR3 region is CASSLLLKDFFYNEQFF. CDR3 nucleotides: TGTGCCAGCAGCTTGCTACTCAAGGACTTCTTCTACAATGAGCAGTTCTTC.